This T cell receptor beta chain comes out of a study of PD-1 blockade in classical Hodgkin lymphoma. Study-level results: Whereas CD4+ TCR diversity had risen significantly by C4D1, CD8+ TCR diversity had not.

Time point denoted: cycle 4 day 1 (C4D1), after less than seven weeks of nivolumab. Every patient relapsed after autologous stem cell transplantation, and brentuximab vedotin exposure varied. The protocol was immunoSEQ multiplex PCR, while the TCRdb copy is restricted to in-frame clones and leaves out a portion. The table has approximately 84,000 clones, 83% seen once. With respect to this clone: Its specificity is unknown.

This CDR3 is 13 amino acids long. V gave up 5 bases and J gave up 8 bases; unmatched junction bases: 6. Germline V gene data show CDR1 as SNHLY and CDR2 as FYNNEI. The sample here was peripheral blood mononuclear cells (PBMCs), taken before the fourth cycle of nivolumab. This TCR was sampled from a human donor with classical Hodgkin lymphoma. The chain combines TRBV2 with TRBJ2-4; 7 bases are shared with TRBD1. The CDR3 DNA reads TGTGCCAGCAGTACCGACAGGGAAGACATTCAGTACTTC. Protein product: CASSTDREDIQYF.